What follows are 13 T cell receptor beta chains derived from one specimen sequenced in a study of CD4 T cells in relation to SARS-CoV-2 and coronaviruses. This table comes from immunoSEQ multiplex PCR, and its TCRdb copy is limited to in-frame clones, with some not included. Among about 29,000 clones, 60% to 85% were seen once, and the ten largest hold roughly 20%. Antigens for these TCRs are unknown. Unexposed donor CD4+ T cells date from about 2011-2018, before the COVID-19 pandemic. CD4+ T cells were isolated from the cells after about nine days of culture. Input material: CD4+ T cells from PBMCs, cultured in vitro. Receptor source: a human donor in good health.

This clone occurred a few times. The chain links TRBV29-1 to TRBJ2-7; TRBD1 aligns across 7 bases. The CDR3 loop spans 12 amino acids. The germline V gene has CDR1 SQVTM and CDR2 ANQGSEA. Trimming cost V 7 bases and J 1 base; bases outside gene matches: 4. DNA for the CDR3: TGCAGCGCCGCGACAGGGTCCTACGAGCAGTACTTC. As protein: CSAATGSYEQYF.

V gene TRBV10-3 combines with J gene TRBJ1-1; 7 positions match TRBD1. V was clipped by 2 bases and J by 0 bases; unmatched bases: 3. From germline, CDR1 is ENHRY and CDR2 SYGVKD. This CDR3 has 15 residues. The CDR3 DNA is TGTGCCATCAGTGAGCCCGACAGGGTGAACACTGAAGCTTTCTTT. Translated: CAISEPDRVNTEAFF.

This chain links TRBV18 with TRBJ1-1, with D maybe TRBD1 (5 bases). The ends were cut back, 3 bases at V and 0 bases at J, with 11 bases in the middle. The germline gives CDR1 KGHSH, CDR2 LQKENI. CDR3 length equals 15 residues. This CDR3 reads CASSPGLRMNTEAFF. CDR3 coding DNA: TGTGCCAGCTCACCGGGACTGCGGATGAACACTGAAGCTTTCTTT.

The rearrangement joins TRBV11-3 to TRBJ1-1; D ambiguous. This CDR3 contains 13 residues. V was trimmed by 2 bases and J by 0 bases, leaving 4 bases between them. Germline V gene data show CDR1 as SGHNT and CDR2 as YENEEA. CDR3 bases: TGTGCCAGCAGCTTAACGGTGAACACTGAAGCTTTCTTT. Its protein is CASSLTVNTEAFF. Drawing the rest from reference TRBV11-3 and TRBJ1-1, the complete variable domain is EAGVVQSPRYKIIEKKQPVAFWCNPISGHNTLYWYLQNLGQGPELLIRYENEEAVDDSQLPKDRFSAERLKGVDSTLKIQPAELGDSAVYLCASSLTVNTEAFFGQGTRLTVV.

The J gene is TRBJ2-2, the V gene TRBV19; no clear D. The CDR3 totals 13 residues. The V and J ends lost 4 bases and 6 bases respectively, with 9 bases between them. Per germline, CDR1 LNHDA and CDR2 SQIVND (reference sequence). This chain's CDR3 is CASSTRGSGELFF. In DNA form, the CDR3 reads TGTGCCAGTAGTACTAGAGGCTCCGGGGAGCTGTTTTTT.

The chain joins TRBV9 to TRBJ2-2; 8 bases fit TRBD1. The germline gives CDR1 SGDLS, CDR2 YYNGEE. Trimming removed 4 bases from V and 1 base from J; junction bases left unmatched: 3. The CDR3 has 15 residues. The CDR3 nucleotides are TGTGCCAGCAGCTTCGGGACAGGGAACACCGGGGAGCTGTTTTTT. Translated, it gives CASSFGTGNTGELFF.

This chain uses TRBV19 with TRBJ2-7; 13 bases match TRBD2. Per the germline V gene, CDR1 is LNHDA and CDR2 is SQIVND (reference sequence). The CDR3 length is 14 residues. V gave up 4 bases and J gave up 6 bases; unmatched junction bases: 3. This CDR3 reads CASSKWTSGSEQYF. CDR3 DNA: TGTGCCAGTAGTAAGTGGACTAGCGGGAGCGAGCAGTACTTC.

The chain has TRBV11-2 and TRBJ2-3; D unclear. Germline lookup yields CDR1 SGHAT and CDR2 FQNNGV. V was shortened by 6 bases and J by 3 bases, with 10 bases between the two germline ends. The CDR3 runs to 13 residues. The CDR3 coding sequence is TGTGCCAGCAGGGCCCTTGGGACAGATACGCAGTATTTT. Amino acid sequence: CASRALGTDTQYF. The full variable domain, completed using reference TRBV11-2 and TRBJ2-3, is EAGVAQSPRYKIIEKRQSVAFWCNPISGHATLYWYQQILGQGPKLLIQFQNNGVVDDSQLPKDRFSAERLKGVDSTLKIQPAKLEDSAVYLCASRALGTDTQYFGPGTRLTVL.

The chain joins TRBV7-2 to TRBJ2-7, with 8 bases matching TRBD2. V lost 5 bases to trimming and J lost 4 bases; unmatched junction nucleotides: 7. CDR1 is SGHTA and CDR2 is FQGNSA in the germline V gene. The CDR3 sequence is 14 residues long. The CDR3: CASSPLAAAYEQYF. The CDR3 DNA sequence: TGTGCCAGCAGCCCACTAGCGGCCGCGTACGAGCAGTACTTC.

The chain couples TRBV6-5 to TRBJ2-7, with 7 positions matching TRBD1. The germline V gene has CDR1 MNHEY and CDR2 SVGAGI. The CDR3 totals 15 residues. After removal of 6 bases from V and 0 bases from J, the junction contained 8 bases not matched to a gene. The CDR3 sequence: CASSSPGQSSYEQYF. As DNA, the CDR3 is TGTGCCAGCAGCTCTCCGGGACAGTCCTCCTACGAGCAGTACTTC.

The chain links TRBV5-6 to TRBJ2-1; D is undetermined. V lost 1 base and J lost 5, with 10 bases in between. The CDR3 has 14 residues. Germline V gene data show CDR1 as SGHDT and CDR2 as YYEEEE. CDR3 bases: TGTGCCAGCAGCTTGTTGGGAACGAACAATGAGCAGTTCTTC. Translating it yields CASSLLGTNNEQFF. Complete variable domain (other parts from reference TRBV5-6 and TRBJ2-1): DAGVTQSPTHLIKTRGQQVTLRCSPKSGHDTVSWYQQALGQGPQFIFQYYEEEERQRGNFPDRFSGHQFPNYSSELNVNALLLGDSALYLCASSLLGTNNEQFFGPGTRLTVL.

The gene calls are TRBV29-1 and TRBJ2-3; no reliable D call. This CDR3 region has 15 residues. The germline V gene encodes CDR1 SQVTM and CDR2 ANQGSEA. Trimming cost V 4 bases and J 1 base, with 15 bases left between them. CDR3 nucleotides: TGCAGCGTTGTTTCCGTCAAAAGGGGCACAGATACGCAGTATTTT. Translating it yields CSVVSVKRGTDTQYF.

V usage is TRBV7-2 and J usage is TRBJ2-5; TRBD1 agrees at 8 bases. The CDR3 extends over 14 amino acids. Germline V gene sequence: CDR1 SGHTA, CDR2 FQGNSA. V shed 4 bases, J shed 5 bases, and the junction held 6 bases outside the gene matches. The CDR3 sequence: CASSSTTGVETQYF. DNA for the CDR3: TGTGCCAGCAGCTCTACGACAGGGGTGGAGACCCAGTACTTC.